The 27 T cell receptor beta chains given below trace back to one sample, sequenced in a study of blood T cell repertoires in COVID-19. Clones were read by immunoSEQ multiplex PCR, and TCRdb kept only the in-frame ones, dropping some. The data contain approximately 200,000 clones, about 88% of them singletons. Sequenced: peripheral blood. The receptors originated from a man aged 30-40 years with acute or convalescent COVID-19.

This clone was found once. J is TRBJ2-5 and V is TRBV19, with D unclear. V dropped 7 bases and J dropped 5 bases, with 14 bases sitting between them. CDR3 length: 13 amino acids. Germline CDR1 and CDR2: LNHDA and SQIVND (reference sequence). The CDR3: CASNKRFLETQYF. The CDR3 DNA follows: TGTGCCAGTAACAAGCGCTTCTTGGAGACCCAGTACTTC.

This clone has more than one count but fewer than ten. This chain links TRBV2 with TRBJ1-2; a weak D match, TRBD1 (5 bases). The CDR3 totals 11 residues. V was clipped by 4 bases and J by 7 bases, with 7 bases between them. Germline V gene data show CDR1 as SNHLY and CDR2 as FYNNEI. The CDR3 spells CASSGRGGYTF. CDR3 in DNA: TGTGCCAGCAGTGGGAGGGGTGGCTACACCTTC.

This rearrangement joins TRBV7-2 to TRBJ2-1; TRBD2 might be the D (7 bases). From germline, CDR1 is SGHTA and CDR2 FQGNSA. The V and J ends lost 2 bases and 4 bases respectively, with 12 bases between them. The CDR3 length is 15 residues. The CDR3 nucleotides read TGTGCCAGCAGCTTAAGGGGGGGACCTTACAATGAGCAGTTCTTC. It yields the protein CASSLRGGPYNEQFF.

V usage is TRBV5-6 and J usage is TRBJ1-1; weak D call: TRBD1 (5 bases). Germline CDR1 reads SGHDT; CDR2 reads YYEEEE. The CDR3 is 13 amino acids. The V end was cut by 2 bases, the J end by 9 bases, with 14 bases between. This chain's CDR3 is CASSLSQGGQAFF. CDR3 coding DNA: TGTGCCAGCAGCTTAAGTCAGGGTGGGCAAGCTTTCTTT.

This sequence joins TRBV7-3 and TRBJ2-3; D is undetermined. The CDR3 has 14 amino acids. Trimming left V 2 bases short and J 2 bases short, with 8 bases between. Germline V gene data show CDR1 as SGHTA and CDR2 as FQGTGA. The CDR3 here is CASSLQATTDTQYF. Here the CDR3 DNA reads TGTGCCAGCAGCTTACAGGCGACCACAGATACGCAGTATTTT.

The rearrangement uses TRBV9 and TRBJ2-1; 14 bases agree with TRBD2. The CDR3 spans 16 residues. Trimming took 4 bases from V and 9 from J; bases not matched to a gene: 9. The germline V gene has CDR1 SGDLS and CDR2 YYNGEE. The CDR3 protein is CASSHPGLAGVGEQFF. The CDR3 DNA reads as TGTGCCAGCAGCCATCCGGGACTAGCGGGAGTTGGTGAGCAGTTCTTC.

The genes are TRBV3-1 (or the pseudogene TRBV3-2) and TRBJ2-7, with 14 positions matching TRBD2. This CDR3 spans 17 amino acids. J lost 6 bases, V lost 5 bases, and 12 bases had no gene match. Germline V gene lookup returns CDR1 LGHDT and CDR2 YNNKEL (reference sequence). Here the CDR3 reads CASSAPGLAGVYFEQYF. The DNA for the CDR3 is TGTGCCAGCAGCGCACCGGGACTAGCGGGAGTTTATTTCGAGCAGTACTTC.

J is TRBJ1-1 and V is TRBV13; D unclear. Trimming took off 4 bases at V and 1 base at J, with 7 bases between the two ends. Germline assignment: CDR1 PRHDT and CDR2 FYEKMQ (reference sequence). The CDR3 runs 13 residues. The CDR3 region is CASSSIQNTEAFF. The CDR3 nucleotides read TGTGCCAGCAGCTCAATCCAGAACACTGAAGCTTTCTTT.

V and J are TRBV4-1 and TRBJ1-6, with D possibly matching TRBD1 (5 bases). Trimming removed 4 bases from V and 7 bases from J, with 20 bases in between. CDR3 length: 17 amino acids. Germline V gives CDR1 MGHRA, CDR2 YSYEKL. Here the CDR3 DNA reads TGCGCCAGCAGCCGACTCCTCTCGCGGGACTACAATTCACCCCTCCACTTT. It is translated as CASSRLLSRDYNSPLHF.

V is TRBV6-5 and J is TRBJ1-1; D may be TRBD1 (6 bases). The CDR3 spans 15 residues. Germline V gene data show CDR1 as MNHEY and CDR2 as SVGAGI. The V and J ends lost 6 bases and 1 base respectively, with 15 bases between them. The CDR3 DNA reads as TGTGCCAGCAGGGTGGACCGGACAGCGAACACTGAAGCTTTCTTT. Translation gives CASRVDRTANTEAFF.

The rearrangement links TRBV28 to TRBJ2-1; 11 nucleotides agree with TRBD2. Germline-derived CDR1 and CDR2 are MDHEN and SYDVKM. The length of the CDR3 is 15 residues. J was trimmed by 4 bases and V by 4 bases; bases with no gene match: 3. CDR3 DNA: TGTGCCAGCAGTTCGACTAGCGGGGCATACAATGAGCAGTTCTTC. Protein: CASSSTSGAYNEQFF.

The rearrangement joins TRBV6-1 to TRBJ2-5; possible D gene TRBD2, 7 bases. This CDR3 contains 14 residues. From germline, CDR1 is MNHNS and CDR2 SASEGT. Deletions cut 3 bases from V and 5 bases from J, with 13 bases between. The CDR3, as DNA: TGTGCCAGCAGTGATCGGGGGGCGGAGGAGACCCAGTACTTC. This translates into CASSDRGAEETQYF.

CDR3 nucleotide sequence: TGTGCCTGGAGCGAAGCAGGGGGATGGAATCAGCCCCAGCATTTT. It translates to CAWSEAGGWNQPQHF. This chain uses TRBV30 with TRBJ1-5; 7 bases fit TRBD1. The CDR3 length is 15 residues. Germline lookup yields CDR1 GTSNPN and CDR2 SVGIG (reference sequence). V was clipped by 3 bases and J by 4 bases; unmatched bases: 9.

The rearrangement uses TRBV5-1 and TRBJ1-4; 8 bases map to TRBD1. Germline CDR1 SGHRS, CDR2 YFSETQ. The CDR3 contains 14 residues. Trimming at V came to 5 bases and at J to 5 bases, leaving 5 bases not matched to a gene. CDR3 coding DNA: TGCGCCAGCAGAGACAGGGGCGGGAATGAAAAACTGTTTTTT. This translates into CASRDRGGNEKLFF. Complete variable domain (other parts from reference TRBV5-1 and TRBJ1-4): KAGVTQTPRYLIKTRGQQVTLSCSPISGHRSVSWYQQTPGQGLQFLFEYFSETQRNKGNFPGRFSGRQFSNSRSEMNVSTLELGDSALYLCASRDRGGNEKLFFGSGTQLSVL.

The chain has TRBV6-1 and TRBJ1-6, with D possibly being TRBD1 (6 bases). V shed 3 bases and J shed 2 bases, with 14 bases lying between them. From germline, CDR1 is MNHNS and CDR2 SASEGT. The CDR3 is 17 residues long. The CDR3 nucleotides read TGTGCCAGCAGTGAGGGGGCCAGGGGCCCCTATAATTCACCCCTCCACTTT. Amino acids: CASSEGARGPYNSPLHF.

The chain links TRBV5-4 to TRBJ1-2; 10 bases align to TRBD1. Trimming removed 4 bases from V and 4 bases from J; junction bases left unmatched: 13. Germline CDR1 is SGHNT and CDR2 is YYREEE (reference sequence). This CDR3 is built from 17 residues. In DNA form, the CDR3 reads TGTGCCAGCAGCCAAATAAGACAGGGGGCTGGCGCCTATGGCTACACCTTC. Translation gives CASSQIRQGAGAYGYTF.

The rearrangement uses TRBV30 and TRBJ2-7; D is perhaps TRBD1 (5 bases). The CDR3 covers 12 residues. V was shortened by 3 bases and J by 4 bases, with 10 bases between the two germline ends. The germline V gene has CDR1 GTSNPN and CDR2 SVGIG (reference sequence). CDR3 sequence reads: CAWSRDSYEQYF. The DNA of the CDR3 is TGTGCCTGGAGCAGAGACAGTTACGAGCAGTACTTC.

CDR3 amino acids: CASILGGGKNIQYF. In nucleotides, the CDR3 is TGTGCCAGCATCCTGGGCGGGGGAAAAAACATTCAGTACTTC. The V call is TRBV6-6, the J call TRBJ2-4, with TRBD2 matching over 7 bases. The germline V gene has CDR1 MNHNY and CDR2 SVGAGI (reference sequence). The CDR3 is 14 residues long. J gave up 4 bases and V 7 bases, and 7 bases lay outside the gene matches.

CDR3 protein: CASSELEAPTDTQYF. The CDR3 DNA reads TGTGCCAGCAGCGAGCTGGAGGCCCCCACAGATACGCAGTATTTT. J is TRBJ2-3 and V is TRBV2, with a tentative D call TRBD2 (5 bases). The germline CDR1 and CDR2 sequences are SNHLY and FYNNEI. Trimming took 6 bases from V and 2 from J, leaving 15 bases between them. The CDR3 is made up of 15 amino acids.

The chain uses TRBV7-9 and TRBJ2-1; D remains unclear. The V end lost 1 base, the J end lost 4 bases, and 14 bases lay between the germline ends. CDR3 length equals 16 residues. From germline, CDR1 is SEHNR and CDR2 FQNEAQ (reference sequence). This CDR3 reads CASSLVPGAYYNEQFF. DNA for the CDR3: TGTGCCAGCAGCTTAGTTCCAGGCGCATATTACAATGAGCAGTTCTTC.

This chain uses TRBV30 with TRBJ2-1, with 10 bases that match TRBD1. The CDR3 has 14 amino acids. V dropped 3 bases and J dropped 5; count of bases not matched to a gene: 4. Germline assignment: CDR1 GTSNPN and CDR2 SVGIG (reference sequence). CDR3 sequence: CAWSRDRGHNEQFF. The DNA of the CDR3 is TGTGCCTGGAGCCGGGACAGGGGACACAATGAGCAGTTCTTC.

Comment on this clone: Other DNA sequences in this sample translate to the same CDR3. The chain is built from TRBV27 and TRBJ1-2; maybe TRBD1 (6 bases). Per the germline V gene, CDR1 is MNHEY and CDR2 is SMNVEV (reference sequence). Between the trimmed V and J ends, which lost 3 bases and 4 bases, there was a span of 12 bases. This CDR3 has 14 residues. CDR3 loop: CASSLKQGSYGYTF. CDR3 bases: TGTGCCAGCAGTTTGAAACAGGGAAGCTATGGCTACACCTTC.

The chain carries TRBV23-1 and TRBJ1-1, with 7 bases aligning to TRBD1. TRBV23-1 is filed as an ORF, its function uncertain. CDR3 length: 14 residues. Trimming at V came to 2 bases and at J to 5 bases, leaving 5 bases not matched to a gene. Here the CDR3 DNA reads TGCGCCAGCAGTCAAACAGGGGAGAGGACTGAAGCTTTCTTT. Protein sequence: CASSQTGERTEAFF.

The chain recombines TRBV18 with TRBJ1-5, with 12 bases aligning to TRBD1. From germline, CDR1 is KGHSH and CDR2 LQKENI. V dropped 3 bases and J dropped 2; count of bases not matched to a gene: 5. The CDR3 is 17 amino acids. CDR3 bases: TGTGCCAGCTCACCCGGGACAGGGGGCGCGGGCAATCAGCCCCAGCATTTT. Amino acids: CASSPGTGGAGNQPQHF.

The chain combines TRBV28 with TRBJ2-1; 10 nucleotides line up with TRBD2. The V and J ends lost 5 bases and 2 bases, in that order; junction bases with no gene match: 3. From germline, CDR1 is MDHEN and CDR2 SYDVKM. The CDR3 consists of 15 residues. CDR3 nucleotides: TGTGCCAGCAGTGTCAGCGGGGGGGCCTACAATGAGCAGTTCTTC. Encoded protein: CASSVSGGAYNEQFF.

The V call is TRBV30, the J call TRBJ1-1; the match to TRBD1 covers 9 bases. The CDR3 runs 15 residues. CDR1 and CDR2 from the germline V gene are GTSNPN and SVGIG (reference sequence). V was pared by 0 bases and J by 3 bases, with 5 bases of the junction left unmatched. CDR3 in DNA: TGTGCCTGGAGTGTACCAGACAGGGGGTACACTGAAGCTTTCTTT. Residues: CAWSVPDRGYTEAFF.

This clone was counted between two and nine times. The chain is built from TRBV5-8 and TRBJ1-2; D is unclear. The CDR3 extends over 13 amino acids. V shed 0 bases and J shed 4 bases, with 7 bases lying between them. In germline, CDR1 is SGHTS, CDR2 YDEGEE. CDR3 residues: CASSLVRGYGYTF. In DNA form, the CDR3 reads TGTGCCAGCAGCTTGGTTCGGGGCTATGGCTACACCTTC.